The clone carrying this TCR beta chain was detected only a few times. Its target is not known. The entry originates in a study of graft-versus-host responses after intestinal transplantation. Looking at the study overall: All recipients were transplanted with multivisceral, liver-intestinal, or isolated intestinal grafts. Induction using anti-thymocyte globulin, followed by tacrolimus and steroids for approximately 3 years, was given to all recipients.

Findings and caveats of the study: Early after transplant, HvG clones declined as circulating GvH clones peaked. Recipient marrow held GvH clones, some first seen in ileum or blood.

The assay was immunoSEQ multiplex PCR, and TCRdb's table has in-frame clones only and misses some. The sample contains approximately 77,000 clones, roughly nine tenths of which appear only once. The CDR3 is made up of 14 amino acids. Germline-derived CDR1 and CDR2 are MNHEY and SMNVEV (reference sequence). Trimming took 5 bases from V and 4 from J, leaving 14 bases between them. The sample here was unstimulated CD4+ T cells sorted from spleen or lymph node cells, taken before intestinal transplant. The gene calls are TRBV27 and TRBJ1-1; TRBD1 is a possible D gene (6 bases). This receptor was taken from a human donor who received an intestinal transplant. CDR3 protein: CASSPQGRSTEAFF. The CDR3 nucleotides are TGTGCCAGCAGTCCCCAGGGGCGCAGCACTGAAGCTTTCTTT.